This T cell receptor (beta chain) stems from a study of CD8 T cells in ankylosing spondylitis. Overall study findings and caveats: The study identified a TCR beta motif of several highly homologous variants that appeared characteristic of ankylosing spondylitis blood. Prior work had noted some motif variants in reactive arthritis blood and synovial fluid.

TCR beta libraries were made by quantitative 5'-RACE with molecular barcodes. TCRdb passed the 5' RACE reads through MiXCR, listing each CDR3 protein once. The sample has about 39,000 distinct CDR3 sequences; about 3% are singletons. This clonotype was recorded many times. Its target is unknown. J lost 5 bases, V lost 4 bases, and 8 bases had no gene match. Germline V CDR1 and CDR2: SGDLS, YYNGEE. The CDR3 totals 14 residues. Sequencing was carried out using blood, either unsorted or a sorted T cell fraction (not recorded which). This chain connects TRBV9 to TRBJ2-7, with 8 positions matching TRBD1. This TCR derives from a male donor with ankylosing spondylitis or in good health (not recorded which). CDR3 in amino acids: CASSPTGTGDEQYV. The CDR3 bases are TGTGCCAGCAGCCCTACCGGGACAGGCGACGAGCAGTACGTC.